These 25 T cell receptor beta chains share one sample of origin, sequenced in a study of cytomegalovirus exposure and HLA in healthy donors. The PCR ran on 60 Vbeta and 13 Jbeta primers. TCRdb's copy holds only in-frame clones and misses some; the assay was immunoSEQ multiplex PCR. The sample carries about 160,000 clones, roughly 80% recorded once. Specimen: PBMCs. These receptors all come from a man aged 45-65 years in good health and CMV-seropositive.

The V and J genes are TRBV27 and TRBJ2-2; tentatively, D is TRBD1 (6 bases). The CDR3 is 13 amino acids. The V gene lost 5 bases and the J gene lost 5 bases, with 9 bases spanning the gap. CDR1 MNHEY and CDR2 SMNVEV come from the germline V gene (reference sequence). CDR3 nucleotide sequence: TGTGCCAGCAGTCCTACAGGGACCGGGGAGCTGTTTTTT. Residues: CASSPTGTGELFF.

This chain links TRBV7-8 with TRBJ2-5; TRBD1 is a possible D gene (6 bases). CDR3 size: 14 residues. Per the germline V gene, CDR1 is SGHVS and CDR2 is FQNEAQ. Trimming removed 2 bases at V and 1 base at J, with 8 bases between. This chain's CDR3 is CASSLNRAQETQYF. In DNA form, the CDR3 reads TGTGCCAGCAGCTTAAACAGGGCCCAAGAGACCCAGTACTTC.

The rearrangement uses TRBV7-9 and TRBJ1-6; D remains unclear. The germline CDR1 and CDR2 sequences are SEHNR and FQNEAQ (reference sequence). The CDR3 totals 14 residues. V lost 5 bases to trimming and J lost 5 bases, with 10 bases between them. CDR3: CASSTWQDNSPLHF. The CDR3 nucleotides read TGTGCCAGCAGCACATGGCAGGATAATTCACCCCTCCACTTT.

V gene TRBV29-1 combines with J gene TRBJ2-1; TRBD2 aligns across 8 bases. Germline V gene sequence: CDR1 SQVTM, CDR2 ANQGSEA. V was pared by 3 bases and J by 5 bases, with 3 bases of the junction left unmatched. There are 13 residues in the CDR3. The CDR3 bases are TGCAGCGTTGAGGTACTAGCGGACAATGAGCAGTTCTTC. Residues: CSVEVLADNEQFF.

This chain links TRBV9 with TRBJ1-2; perhaps TRBD1 as D (6 bases). The CDR3 sequence is 15 residues long. Germline CDR1 SGDLS, CDR2 YYNGEE. The V end was cut by 0 bases, the J end by 2 bases, with 11 bases between. CDR3 sequence (DNA): TGTGCCAGCAGCGTAGTCGCGGGGGCAAACTATGGCTACACCTTC. The encoded protein is CASSVVAGANYGYTF.

The V gene is TRBV2, the J gene TRBJ2-1; D gene uncertain. CDR1 is SNHLY, CDR2 FYNNEI, per germline. This CDR3 is 15 amino acids long. The germline V and J ends were trimmed by 2 bases and 0 bases, with 8 bases remaining between them. CDR3 loop: CASSERVSSYNEQFF. The CDR3 DNA reads TGTGCCAGCAGTGAACGGGTTAGCTCCTACAATGAGCAGTTCTTC.

The gene calls are TRBV5-1 and TRBJ2-7; TRBD2 matches 14 bases. V lost 4 bases to trimming and J lost 1 base; unmatched junction nucleotides: 4. This CDR3 has 16 amino acids. CDR1 and CDR2 (germline): SGHRS, YFSETQ. The CDR3: CASSQGTSGRSYEQYF. The CDR3 DNA reads TGCGCCAGCAGCCAAGGGACTAGCGGGAGATCCTACGAGCAGTACTTC.

The rearrangement uses TRBV4-1 and TRBJ2-5; 9 bases line up with TRBD1. Judging by the DNA end, TRBJ2-7 fits better; the J call may be wrong. In germline, CDR1 is MGHRA, CDR2 YSYEKL. This CDR3 comprises 16 residues. The CDR3 protein is CASSPRTGAHLDEQYF. The CDR3 DNA reads as TGCGCCAGCAGCCCCAGGACAGGGGCCCATTTGGACGAGCAGTACTTC.

The chain is built from TRBV6-7 and TRBJ2-3; TRBD2 is a possible D gene (5 bases). TRBV6-7 is designated an ORF whose function remains uncertain. Between the trimmed V and J ends, which lost 4 bases and 2 bases, there was a span of 16 bases. The CDR3 loop spans 16 amino acids. The CDR3 DNA sequence: TGTGCCAGCAGTTGCCTTCCGGGATCCTACACAGATACGCAGTATTTT. The encoded protein is CASSCLPGSYTDTQYF.

This sequence joins TRBV9 and TRBJ2-7; D possibly corresponds to TRBD2 (5 bases). Deletions cut 3 bases from V and 4 bases from J, with 11 bases between. Germline V CDR1 and CDR2: SGDLS, YYNGEE. The CDR3 has 13 residues. DNA for the CDR3: TGTGCCAGCAGCGGCAATCGGGGTTACGAGCAGTACTTC. Protein sequence: CASSGNRGYEQYF.

In nucleotides, the CDR3 is TGTGCCAGCAGCGGATTCAGGGAGCAGTACTTC. Translating gives CASSGFREQYF. The J gene is TRBJ2-7, the V gene TRBV5-6; D uncertain. The CDR3 loop spans 11 amino acids. The germline V gene has CDR1 SGHDT and CDR2 YYEEEE. Trimming pared 4 bases from V and 7 bases from J, leaving 9 bases between. The variable domain in full, completed from reference TRBV5-6 and TRBJ2-7, reads DAGVTQSPTHLIKTRGQQVTLRCSPKSGHDTVSWYQQALGQGPQFIFQYYEEEERQRGNFPDRFSGHQFPNYSSELNVNALLLGDSALYLCASSGFREQYFGPGTRLTVT.

The chain combines TRBV4-1 with TRBJ2-3, with 11 bases fitting TRBD2. Germline V gene sequence: CDR1 MGHRA, CDR2 YSYEKL. This CDR3 region has 18 residues. V lost 0 bases, J lost 5 bases, and 10 bases stayed unmatched. The CDR3 loop is CASSQDVGLGLAVDTQYF. The CDR3, as DNA: TGCGCCAGCAGCCAAGATGTTGGTCTGGGACTAGCGGTAGATACGCAGTATTTT.

V usage is TRBV15 and J usage is TRBJ2-1; D gene uncertain. The CDR3 contains 13 residues. V lost 5 bases to trimming and J lost 2 bases, with 7 bases between them. Germline-derived CDR1 and CDR2 are LNHNV and YYDKDF (reference sequence). CDR3 amino acids: CATSFSPYNEQFF. The DNA of the CDR3 is TGTGCCACCAGCTTCTCCCCCTACAATGAGCAGTTCTTC. Full variable domain (rest looked up from reference TRBV15 and TRBJ2-1): DAMVIQNPRYQVTQFGKPVTLSCSQTLNHNVMYWYQQKSSQAPKLLFHYYDKDFNNEADTPDNFQSRRPNTSFCFLDIRSPGLGDTAMYLCATSFSPYNEQFFGPGTRLTVL.

The J gene is TRBJ2-5, the V gene TRBV2; 12 nucleotides align to TRBD1. V was clipped by 8 bases and J by 5 bases; unmatched bases: 9. Germline values: CDR1 SNHLY, CDR2 FYNNEI. The CDR3 consists of 15 residues. CDR3 nucleotides: TGTGCCAGCCTAAGAGGGACAGGGGGCTTCGAGACCCAGTACTTC. This translates into CASLRGTGGFETQYF.

This chain joins TRBV7-9 and TRBJ2-5; 10 bases agree with TRBD1. V trimming: 5 bases; J trimming: 14 bases; junction bases outside the gene matches: 17. The germline V gene has CDR1 SEHNR and CDR2 FQNEAQ (reference sequence). The CDR3 consists of 15 residues. The CDR3 loop is CASSLGRDRGLGSYF. For the CDR3, the DNA is TGTGCCAGCAGCCTCGGACGGGACAGGGGCCTCGGCAGTTACTTC.

The rearrangement joins TRBV7-9 to TRBJ2-3; possible D gene TRBD1, 6 bases. The CDR3 covers 14 residues. CDR1 and CDR2 (germline): SEHNR, FQNEAQ (reference sequence). V was cut by 5 bases and J by 0 bases, with 9 bases left in between. As DNA, the CDR3 is TGTGCCAGCAGCCAGGGGCATAGCACAGATACGCAGTATTTT. Amino acid sequence: CASSQGHSTDTQYF.

The V and J genes are TRBV6-5 and TRBJ2-2; perhaps TRBD1 as D (6 bases). The CDR3 sequence is 15 residues long. The V gene lost 0 bases and the J gene lost 5 bases, with 10 bases spanning the gap. Germline V lookup: CDR1 MNHEY, CDR2 SVGAGI. The CDR3 nucleotides read TGTGCCAGCAGTTACTCGGGGGCGGGTACCGGGGAGCTGTTTTTT. Translated, it gives CASSYSGAGTGELFF.

J is TRBJ2-1 and V is TRBV27, with 7 bases matching TRBD2. Germline-derived CDR1 and CDR2 are MNHEY and SMNVEV (reference sequence). J gave up 4 bases and V 6 bases, and 9 bases lay outside the gene matches. This CDR3 is 15 amino acids long. The CDR3 DNA follows: TGTGCCAGCAGCCTACCGGGACTACCGTACAATGAGCAGTTCTTC. Translation: CASSLPGLPYNEQFF.

The CDR3 DNA follows: TGTGCCAGCAGCCCAAGGGCTAGCTCATACAATGAGCAGTTCTTC. It translates to CASSPRASSYNEQFF. The genes are TRBV7-9 and TRBJ2-1, with D perhaps TRBD2 (5 bases). The CDR3 is 15 residues long. The V gene's germline CDR1 is SEHNR and CDR2 FQNEAQ (reference sequence). Trimming removed 5 bases at V and 4 bases at J, with 15 bases between.

This chain links TRBV9 with TRBJ1-4; 10 positions match TRBD1. The length of the CDR3 is 14 residues. Germline V gives CDR1 SGDLS, CDR2 YYNGEE. The trim removed 2 bases at V and 7 bases at J, leaving 2 bases unmatched. This chain's CDR3 is CASSVGTGVEKLFF. The CDR3 DNA reads TGTGCCAGCAGCGTGGGGACAGGGGTTGAAAAACTGTTTTTT. Together with reference TRBV9 and TRBJ1-4, the CDR3 gives the full variable domain: DSGVTQTPKHLITATGQRVTLRCSPRSGDLSVYWYQQSLDQGLQFLIQYYNGEERAKGNILERFSAQQFPDLHSELNLSSLELGDSALYFCASSVGTGVEKLFFGSGTQLSVL.

Details on this clone: A junction end diverges from the germline sequence, so it may reflect a read error. V is TRBV4-1 and J is TRBJ2-3; tentative D call: TRBD1 (5 bases). Germline lookup yields CDR1 MGHRA and CDR2 YSYEKL. The CDR3 spans 15 residues. CDR3 amino acids: CASSQDWGNTDTQYF. CDR3 coding DNA: TGTGCCAGCAGCCAAGATTGGGGCAACACAGATACGCAGTATTTT.

This chain joins TRBV23-1 and TRBJ2-7; 10 bases are shared with TRBD2. TRBV23-1 is annotated as an ORF whose role is uncertain. The ends lost 2 bases at V and 1 base at J; junction bases unmatched: 14. This CDR3 comprises 19 residues. As DNA, the CDR3 is TGCGCCAGCAGTCAAGAGGGCTGGGGAACTAGCGGGGAATCCTACGAGCAGTACTTC. This sequence encodes CASSQEGWGTSGESYEQYF.

The chain uses TRBV7-9 and TRBJ2-1; the D gene is possibly TRBD2 (6 bases). Germline V gene lookup returns CDR1 SEHNR and CDR2 FQNEAQ (reference sequence). Trimming left V 6 bases short and J 6 bases short, with 21 bases between. The CDR3 consists of 16 residues. The CDR3 DNA reads TGTGCCAGCAGTCAAACAACTAGCAGTGCGAGCAATGAGCAGTTCTTC. This translates into CASSQTTSSASNEQFF. Combining the CDR3 with reference TRBV7-9 and TRBJ2-1 gives the whole variable domain DTGVSQNPRHKITKRGQNVTFRCDPISEHNRLYWYRQTLGQGPEFLTYFQNEAQLEKSRLLSDRFSAERPKGSFSTLEIQRTEQGDSAMYLCASSQTTSSASNEQFFGPGTRLTVL.

The V and J genes are TRBV11-3 and TRBJ1-5; TRBD1 is a possible D gene (6 bases). The CDR3 covers 14 residues. V gave up 7 bases and J gave up 6 bases, with 16 bases separating them. In germline, CDR1 is SGHNT, CDR2 YENEEA. CDR3 sequence (DNA): TGTGCCAGCAACGAGGGGGGGTCAGGTCAGCCCCAGCATTTT. It yields the protein CASNEGGSGQPQHF.

A single count supports this clone. The chain uses TRBV2 and TRBJ2-2, with 7 bases aligning to TRBD1. The CDR3 is 14 residues long. CDR1 and CDR2 (germline): SNHLY, FYNNEI. The trim removed 7 bases at V and 5 bases at J, leaving 7 bases unmatched. The DNA of the CDR3 is TGTGCCAGCACTGGATACAGGGGTACCGGGGAGCTGTTTTTT. Its protein is CASTGYRGTGELFF.